The 23 T cell receptor beta chains below were found in one sample sequenced in a study of post-analysis software for immune sequencing data. Study results and limitations: The study found TRBV5-6, TRBV5-1 and TRBV20-1 among 4 or 5 TRBV segments more frequent in patients than controls.

These receptors are not linked to any known antigen. The TCR beta cDNA libraries contained unique molecular identifiers. From the PCR reads, TCRdb called clonotypes with MiXCR, one entry per CDR3 protein. The table shows 750,000 to 950,000 distinct CDR3 sequences, with roughly 50% occurring only once. Material for sequencing was blood. Receptors were obtained from a girl between 5 and 17 years old with multiple sclerosis.

This sequence joins TRBV12-3 or TRBV12-4 and TRBJ1-2; D remains ambiguous. CDR3 length: 13 amino acids. Trimming left V 4 bases short and J 8 bases short, with 14 bases between. The CDR3 nucleotides are TGTGCCAGCAGTTACTTGGTAGGAGTAGGCTACACCTTC. The encoded protein is CASSYLVGVGYTF.

The table lists this clonotype with many counts. This sequence joins TRBV5-1 and TRBJ2-7, with D hard to call. The germline V and J ends were trimmed by 0 bases and 4 bases, with 8 bases remaining between them. This CDR3 spans 13 amino acids. Germline V gives CDR1 SGHRS, CDR2 YFSETQ. The CDR3 protein is CASSLDGQYEQYF. The CDR3 DNA follows: TGCGCCAGCAGCTTGGACGGCCAGTACGAGCAGTACTTC.

This chain uses TRBV5-1 with TRBJ2-5, with D perhaps TRBD1 (5 bases). The DNA end favors TRBJ2-7, so the J call may be wrong. This CDR3 contains 14 residues. Germline V gives CDR1 SGHRS, CDR2 YFSETQ. CDR3 sequence reads: CASSAQGSWDEQYF. The CDR3 bases are TGCGCCAGCAGCGCCCAGGGTTCCTGGGACGAGCAGTACTTC.

This chain joins TRBV18 and TRBJ2-5; D call uncertain. The last part of the DNA fits TRBJ2-7 better; the J call may be wrong. The germline V gene has CDR1 KGHSH and CDR2 LQKENI. The CDR3 consists of 17 residues. The CDR3 nucleotides are TGTGCCAGCTCACCTCAGTACCCAACCGAGGCCCGGTACGAGCAGTACTTC. The encoded protein is CASSPQYPTEARYEQYF.

The chain recombines TRBV2 with TRBJ2-1; 8 nucleotides line up with TRBD2. Germline values: CDR1 SNHLY, CDR2 FYNNEI. V was pared by 3 bases and J by 1 base, with 2 bases of the junction left unmatched. CDR3 size: 15 residues. The CDR3 region has the DNA TGTGCCAGCAGTGATGAGCGGGAGTCCTACAATGAGCAGTTCTTC. Amino acids: CASSDERESYNEQFF.

This chain connects TRBV20-1 to TRBJ2-7, with 12 bases aligning to TRBD2. The CDR3 loop spans 17 amino acids. The V segment lost 3 bases and the J segment 0 bases; nucleotides outside the gene matches: 9. In germline, CDR1 is DFQATT, CDR2 SNEGSKA (reference sequence). The CDR3 spells CSASGASGRAHSYEQYF. The CDR3 region has the DNA TGCAGTGCTAGTGGGGCTAGCGGGAGGGCCCACTCCTACGAGCAGTACTTC.

This clonotype is a singleton in its sample. The rearrangement uses TRBV2 and TRBJ2-4; 13 bases map to TRBD2. The CDR3 runs to 14 residues. CDR1 is SNHLY, CDR2 FYNNEI, per germline. The ends lost 6 bases at V and 13 bases at J; junction bases unmatched: 9. CDR3 residues: CASRGTSGVGEQYF. The CDR3 nucleotides read TGTGCCAGCAGGGGGACTAGCGGGGTCGGGGAGCAGTACTTC.

The chain combines TRBV20-1 with TRBJ2-7, with a weak D call TRBD2 (6 bases). The CDR3 has 14 amino acids. V was pared by 3 bases and J by 2 bases, with 14 bases between. Germline CDR1 is DFQATT and CDR2 is SNEGSKA (reference sequence). CDR3 loop: CSASHRDFAYEQYF. Here the CDR3 DNA reads TGCAGTGCTAGCCACCGGGACTTTGCCTACGAGCAGTACTTC.

This chain joins TRBV14 and TRBJ2-7; the D gene is possibly TRBD2 (6 bases). The CDR3 runs 14 residues. Germline V CDR1 and CDR2: SGHDN, FVKESK. V gave up 1 base and J gave up 7 bases, with 14 bases separating them. The CDR3 bases are TGTGCCAGCAGCCAAGTTCCGGGAGTCGGGGAGCAGTACTTC. It codes for CASSQVPGVGEQYF.

The chain employs TRBV20-1 and TRBJ2-5; D is possibly TRBD1 or TRBD2 (5 bases each). The ends were cut back, 1 base at V and 1 base at J, with 10 bases in the middle. The germline gives CDR1 DFQATT, CDR2 SNEGSKA (reference sequence). The CDR3 totals 14 residues. The CDR3 spells CSARVGDLQETQYF. The CDR3 coding sequence is TGCAGTGCTAGAGTCGGGGACCTCCAAGAGACCCAGTACTTC.

The rearrangement joins TRBV7-9 to TRBJ1-2; D not resolved. Trimming took 5 bases from V and 7 from J, leaving 8 bases between them. The length of the CDR3 is 11 residues. The germline CDR1 and CDR2 sequences are SEHNR and FQNEAQ (reference sequence). CDR3 amino acids: CASSQRSGYTF. The CDR3 DNA follows: TGTGCCAGCAGCCAACGGAGTGGCTACACCTTC. Full variable domain (outside the CDR3, taken from reference TRBV7-9 and TRBJ1-2): DTGVSQNPRHKITKRGQNVTFRCDPISEHNRLYWYRQTLGQGPEFLTYFQNEAQLEKSRLLSDRFSAERPKGSFSTLEIQRTEQGDSAMYLCASSQRSGYTFGSGTRLTVV.

This chain uses TRBV6-6 with TRBJ1-2; D might be TRBD1 (5 bases). Trimming pared 7 bases from V and 4 bases from J, leaving 13 bases between. In germline, CDR1 is MNHNY, CDR2 SVGAGI (reference sequence). There are 13 residues in the CDR3. The CDR3 nucleotides read TGTGCCAGCAACCCGGGGGGGATCTATGGCTACACCTTC. It encodes CASNPGGIYGYTF.

This chain connects TRBV9 to TRBJ2-1, with D possibly TRBD1 on 5 matching bases. Germline CDR1 SGDLS, CDR2 YYNGEE. The CDR3 has 16 amino acids. V was cut by 0 bases and J by 1 base, with 11 bases left in between. CDR3 bases: TGTGCCAGCAGCGTAGTCGCAGGGCCTTCCTACAATGAGCAGTTCTTC. This translates into CASSVVAGPSYNEQFF.

The rearrangement joins TRBV7-9 to TRBJ1-6; D unclear. Germline CDR1 and CDR2: SEHNR and FQNEAQ (reference sequence). Trimming shortened V by 1 base and J by 6 bases, and 10 bases separated the two germline ends. This CDR3 spans 15 amino acids. CDR3 DNA sequence: TGTGCCAGCAGCTTAGACGGCCGAACTAATTCACCCCTCCACTTT. This codes for CASSLDGRTNSPLHF.

J is TRBJ2-7 and V is TRBV5-1, with D hard to call. Germline assignment: CDR1 SGHRS and CDR2 YFSETQ. CDR3 size: 15 residues. Trimming took 5 bases from V and 4 from J, leaving 19 bases between them. CDR3 sequence reads: CASSINLHLGYEQYF. In DNA form, the CDR3 reads TGCGCCAGCAGTATTAACCTCCACCTGGGGTACGAGCAGTACTTC.

V usage is TRBV9 and J usage is TRBJ2-1; the D is unclear. Germline values: CDR1 SGDLS, CDR2 YYNGEE. The CDR3 covers 13 residues. V dropped 0 bases and J dropped 3 bases, with 4 bases sitting between them. CDR3 loop: CASSVVNYNEQFF. The CDR3 DNA is TGTGCCAGCAGCGTAGTCAACTACAATGAGCAGTTCTTC.

This clonotype has only a few counts. V usage is TRBV20-1 and J usage is TRBJ2-4; 8 positions agree with TRBD1. Germline V gives CDR1 DFQATT, CDR2 SNEGSKA (reference sequence). The CDR3 loop spans 14 amino acids. Losses at the gene ends were 4 bases for V and 1 base for J; bases not matched to a gene: 3. The CDR3 DNA follows: TGCAGTGCTAAGGACAGGGTGGCCAAAAACATTCAGTACTTC. The encoded protein is CSAKDRVAKNIQYF.

This clonotype was seen only a few times. V usage is TRBV12-3 or TRBV12-4 and J usage is TRBJ2-1; TRBD1 matches 8 bases. V trimming: 2 bases; J trimming: 7 bases; junction bases outside the gene matches: 13. There are 17 residues in the CDR3. This chain's CDR3 is CASSLPRGQGRLNEQFF. CDR3 nucleotides: TGTGCCAGCAGTTTACCCCGAGGACAGGGCAGGCTTAATGAGCAGTTCTTC.

This sequence joins TRBV5-1 and TRBJ2-1; 11 positions agree with TRBD2. V was pared by 2 bases and J by 7 bases, with 20 bases of the junction left unmatched. The CDR3 runs 20 residues. Germline V CDR1 and CDR2: SGHRS, YFSETQ. CDR3 sequence (DNA): TGCGCCAGCAGCTTCCCCGGGGGCGATGATAGCGGGAGGGCCATGAATGAGCAGTTCTTC. Translation gives CASSFPGGDDSGRAMNEQFF.

The chain combines TRBV3-1 with TRBJ1-2; D remains unclear. The CDR3 runs to 12 residues. The germline V gene encodes CDR1 LGHDT and CDR2 YNNKEL (reference sequence). The V gene lost 3 bases and the J gene lost 8 bases, with 10 bases spanning the gap. The CDR3 sequence: CASSQGGNGYTF. The CDR3 DNA is TGTGCCAGCAGCCAGGGAGGTAACGGCTACACCTTC.

The rearrangement uses TRBV20-1 and TRBJ2-5; TRBD2 matches at 10 bases. After removal of 6 bases from V and 4 bases from J, the junction contained 5 bases not matched to a gene. Germline-derived CDR1 and CDR2 are DFQATT and SNEGSKA (reference sequence). This CDR3 contains 13 residues. CDR3 DNA: TGCAGTGCGCTAGCGGGAGTGGCAGAGACCCAGTACTTC. The encoded protein is CSALAGVAETQYF.

The chain couples TRBV7-3 to TRBJ1-6; D perhaps matches TRBD1 (6 bases). Germline V gives CDR1 SGHTA, CDR2 FQGTGA. The CDR3 runs 14 residues. The germline V and J ends were trimmed by 8 bases and 5 bases, with 13 bases remaining between them. CDR3 in amino acids: CASRLGQNNSPLHF. The CDR3 DNA reads as TGTGCCAGCCGGCTAGGACAGAATAATTCACCCCTCCACTTT.

The chain employs TRBV20-1 and TRBJ2-7, with D possibly TRBD2 on 6 matching bases. V lost 0 bases and J 0 bases, leaving 18 bases between the germline ends. The CDR3 contains 17 residues. Germline V CDR1 and CDR2: DFQATT, SNEGSKA (reference sequence). CDR3 sequence (DNA): TGCAGTGCTAGAGATCGTAGAGGGAGGCCACACTCCTACGAGCAGTACTTC. This sequence encodes CSARDRRGRPHSYEQYF.